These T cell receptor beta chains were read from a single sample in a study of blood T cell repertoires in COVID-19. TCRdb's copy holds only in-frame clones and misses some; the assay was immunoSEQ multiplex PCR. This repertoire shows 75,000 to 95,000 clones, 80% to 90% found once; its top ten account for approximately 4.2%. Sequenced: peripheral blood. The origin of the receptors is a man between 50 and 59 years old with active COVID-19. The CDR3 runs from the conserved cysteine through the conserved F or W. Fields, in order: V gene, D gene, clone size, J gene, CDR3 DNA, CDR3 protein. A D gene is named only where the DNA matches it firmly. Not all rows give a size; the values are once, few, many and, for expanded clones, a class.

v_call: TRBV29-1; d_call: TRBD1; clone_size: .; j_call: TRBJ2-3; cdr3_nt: TGCAGCGTTGCCAGGGGGCAGACAGATACGCAGTATTTT; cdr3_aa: CSVARGQTDTQYF
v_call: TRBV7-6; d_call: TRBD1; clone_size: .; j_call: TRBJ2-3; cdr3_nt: TGTGCCAGCAGCCGTCGGCAGGGGGCAGAGGATACGCAGTATTTT; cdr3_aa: CASSRRQGAEDTQYF
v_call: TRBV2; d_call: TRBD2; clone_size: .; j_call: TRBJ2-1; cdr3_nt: TGTGCCAGCAGTGAAGGCGGGAGCGGAATCGGTGAGCAGTTCTTC; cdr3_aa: CASSEGGSGIGEQFF
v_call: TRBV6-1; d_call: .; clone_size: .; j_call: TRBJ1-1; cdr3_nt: TGTGCCAGCAGGTTGACTCAGAACACTGAAGCTTTCTTT; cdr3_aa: CASRLTQNTEAFF
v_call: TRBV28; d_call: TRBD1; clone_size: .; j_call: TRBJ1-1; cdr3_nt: TGTGCCAGCAGCCGACAGGGCATGAACACTGAAGCTTTCTTT; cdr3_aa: CASSRQGMNTEAFF
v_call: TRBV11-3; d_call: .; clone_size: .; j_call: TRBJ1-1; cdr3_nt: TGTGCCAGCAGCTTAGGGATTCGGGACACTGAAGCTTTCTTT; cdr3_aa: CASSLGIRDTEAFF
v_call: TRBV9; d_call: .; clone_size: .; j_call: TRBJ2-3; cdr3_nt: TGTGCCAGCAGCGTTAGTGGGAGAGGCACAGATACGCAGTATTTT; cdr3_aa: CASSVSGRGTDTQYF
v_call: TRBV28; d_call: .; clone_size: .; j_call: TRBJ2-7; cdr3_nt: TGTGCCAGCAGTCCCCCCACTCATTACGAGCAGTACTTC; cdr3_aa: CASSPPTHYEQYF
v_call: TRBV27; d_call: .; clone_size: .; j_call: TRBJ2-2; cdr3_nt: TGTGCCAGCAGTTATACGGTAGCGAACACCGGGGAGCTGTTTTTT; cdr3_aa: CASSYTVANTGELFF
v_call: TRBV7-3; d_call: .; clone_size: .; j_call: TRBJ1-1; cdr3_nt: TGTGCCAGCAGCCCAGGGGTATGGATCGGCGCTGAAGCTTTCTTT; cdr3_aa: CASSPGVWIGAEAFF
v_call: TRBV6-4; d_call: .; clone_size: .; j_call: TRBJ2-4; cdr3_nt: TGTGCCAGCAGTGAACAAGGGGGGGCTAAAAACATTCAGTACTTC; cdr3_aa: CASSEQGGAKNIQYF
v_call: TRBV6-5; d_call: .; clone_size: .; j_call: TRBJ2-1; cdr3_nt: TGTGCCAGCAGTTATTCGGGATTAGGGCTTAATGAGCAGTTCTTC; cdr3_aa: CASSYSGLGLNEQFF
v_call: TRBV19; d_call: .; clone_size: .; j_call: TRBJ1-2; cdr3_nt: TGTGCCAGTAGGCAGGGAATGAACTATGGCTACACCTTC; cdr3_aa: CASRQGMNYGYTF
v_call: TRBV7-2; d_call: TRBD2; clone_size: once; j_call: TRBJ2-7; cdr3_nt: TGTGCCAGCAGCTTAGCGGGTGGTAGCGGGGAAAACGAGCAGTACTTC; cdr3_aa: CASSLAGGSGENEQYF
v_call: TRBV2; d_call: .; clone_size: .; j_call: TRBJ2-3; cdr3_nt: TGTGCCAGCAGTGAAATATTCACAGATACGCAGTATTTT; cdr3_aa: CASSEIFTDTQYF
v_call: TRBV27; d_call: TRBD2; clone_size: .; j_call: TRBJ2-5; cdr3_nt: TGTGCCAGCAGCGCCTTACTAGCGGGGAAAGAGACCCAGTACTTC; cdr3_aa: CASSALLAGKETQYF
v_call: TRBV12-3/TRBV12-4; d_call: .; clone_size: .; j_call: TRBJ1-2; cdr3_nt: TGTGCCAGCAGTTTACAAAGACTAAGGGGGACCTTC; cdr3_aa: CASSLQRLRGTF
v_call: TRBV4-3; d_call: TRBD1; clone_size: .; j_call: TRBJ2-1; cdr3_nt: TGCGCCAGCAGCCACCCGGGACAGGGGGCTGGTCAGCAGTTCTTC; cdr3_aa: CASSHPGQGAGQQFF
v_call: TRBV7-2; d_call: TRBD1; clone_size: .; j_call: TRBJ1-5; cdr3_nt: TGTGCCAGCAGCCCGGGACAGGTCAGGGTCCAGCCCCAGCATTTT; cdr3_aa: CASSPGQVRVQPQHF
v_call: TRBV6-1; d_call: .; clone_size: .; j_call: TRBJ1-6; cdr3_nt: TGTGCCAGCAGTGAAACTATCAATTCACCCCTCCACTTT; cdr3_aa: CASSETINSPLHF
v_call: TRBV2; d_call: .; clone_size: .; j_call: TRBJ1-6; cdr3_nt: TGTGCCAGCAGTGTCGGAGTATCACCCCTCCACTTT; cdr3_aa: CASSVGVSPLHF
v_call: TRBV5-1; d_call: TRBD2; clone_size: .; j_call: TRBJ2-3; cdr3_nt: TGCGCCAGCAGCTTCGGGGTAGCGGGCCGCACAGATACGCAGTATTTT; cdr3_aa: CASSFGVAGRTDTQYF
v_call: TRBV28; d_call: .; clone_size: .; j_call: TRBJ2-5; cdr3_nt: TGTGCCAGCTCTTTATATCTAGGAGAGACCCAGTACTTC; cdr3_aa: CASSLYLGETQYF
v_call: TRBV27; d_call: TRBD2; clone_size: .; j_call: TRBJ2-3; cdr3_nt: TGTGCCAGCAGTCTCTCGGGGACTAGCGGTACAGATACGCAGTATTTT; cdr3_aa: CASSLSGTSGTDTQYF
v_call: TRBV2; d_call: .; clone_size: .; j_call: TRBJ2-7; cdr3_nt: TGTGCCAGCTCAAGCCAGGGTATGGGCGGGTACTTC; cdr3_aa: CASSSQGMGGYF
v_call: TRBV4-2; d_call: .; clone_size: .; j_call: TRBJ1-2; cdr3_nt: TGTGCCAGCAGCCAAGGAGGAGACAGGTCTTTTGGTGGCTACACCTTC; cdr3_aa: CASSQGGDRSFGGYTF
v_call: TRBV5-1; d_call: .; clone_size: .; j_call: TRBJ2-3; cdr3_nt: TGCGCCAGCCGGGGACTTCTCACAGATACGCAGTATTTT; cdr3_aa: CASRGLLTDTQYF
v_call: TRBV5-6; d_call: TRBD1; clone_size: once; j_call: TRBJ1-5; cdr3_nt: TGTGCCAGCAGCTGGCCAGGGACAGACTATTATAGCAATCAGCCCCAGCATTTT; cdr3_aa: CASSWPGTDYYSNQPQHF
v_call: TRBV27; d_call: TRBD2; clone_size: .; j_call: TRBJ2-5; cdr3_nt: TGTGCCAGCCAACGGGCGGGAGTAGAGACCCAGTACTTC; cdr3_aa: CASQRAGVETQYF
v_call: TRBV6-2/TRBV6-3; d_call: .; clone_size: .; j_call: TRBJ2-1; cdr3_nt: TGTGCCAGCAGTGACTTGGGGGCCGGCATTCTCTTC; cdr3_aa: CASSDLGAGILF
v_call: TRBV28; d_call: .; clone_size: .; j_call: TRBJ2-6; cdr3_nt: TGTGCCAGCAAGTTGGGGGGGCTAAGAGGGGCCAACGTCCTGACTTTC; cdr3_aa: CASKLGGLRGANVLTF
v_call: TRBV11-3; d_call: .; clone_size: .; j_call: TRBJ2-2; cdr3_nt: TGTGCCAGCAGCACGCGGGACCCCGGGGAGCTGTTTTTT; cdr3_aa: CASSTRDPGELFF
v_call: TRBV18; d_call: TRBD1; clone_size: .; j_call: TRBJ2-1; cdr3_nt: TGTGCCAGCTCCCCATACTCCGGGACAGATTACAATGAGCAGTTCTTC; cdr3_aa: CASSPYSGTDYNEQFF
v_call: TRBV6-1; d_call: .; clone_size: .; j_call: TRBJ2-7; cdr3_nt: TGTGCCAGCAGTGAAGGGCAGGGTTTTTTCCCGGAGCAGTACTTC; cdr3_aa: CASSEGQGFFPEQYF
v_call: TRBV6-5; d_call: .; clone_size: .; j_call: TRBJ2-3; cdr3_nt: TGTGCCAGCAGTTACTCGAGTGAGCGAGATCGAGATACGCAGTATTTT; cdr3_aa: CASSYSSERDRDTQYF
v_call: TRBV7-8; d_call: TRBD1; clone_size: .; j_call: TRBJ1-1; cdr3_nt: TGTGCCAGCAGCTCCAGGACAGGGGCTCGGATGAGTACTGAAGCTTTCTTT; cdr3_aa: CASSSRTGARMSTEAFF
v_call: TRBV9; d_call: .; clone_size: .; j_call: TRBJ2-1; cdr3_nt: TGTGCCAGCAGCGTAGTGGGCGGGTCCAATGAGCAGTTCTTC; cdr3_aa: CASSVVGGSNEQFF
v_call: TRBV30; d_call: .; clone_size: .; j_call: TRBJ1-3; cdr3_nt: TGTGCCTGGAGTCCCGACAGGATCTCTGGAAACACCATATATTTT; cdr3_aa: CAWSPDRISGNTIYF
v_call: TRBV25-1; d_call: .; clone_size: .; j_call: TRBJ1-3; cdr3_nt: TGTGCCAGCAGGCACGGCTCTGGAAACACCATATATTTT; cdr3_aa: CASRHGSGNTIYF
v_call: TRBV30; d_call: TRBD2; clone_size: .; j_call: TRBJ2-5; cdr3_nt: TGTGCCTGGAAACCGGGGGGGGCGGTCCGGGAGACCCAGTACTTC; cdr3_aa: CAWKPGGAVRETQYF
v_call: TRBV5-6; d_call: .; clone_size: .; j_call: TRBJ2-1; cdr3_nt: TGTGCCAGCAGCTTGGGTCCGAACGGAGATGAGCAGTTCTTC; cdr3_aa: CASSLGPNGDEQFF
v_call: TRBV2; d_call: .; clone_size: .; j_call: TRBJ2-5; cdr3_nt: TGTGCCAGCAGGTCAGGGAGGATTGAAACCCAGTACTTC; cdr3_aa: CASRSGRIETQYF
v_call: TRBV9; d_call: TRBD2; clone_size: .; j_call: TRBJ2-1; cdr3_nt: TGTGCCAGCAGCGTCGGGACTAGCGGGGGGGCCCATGAGCAGTTCTTC; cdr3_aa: CASSVGTSGGAHEQFF
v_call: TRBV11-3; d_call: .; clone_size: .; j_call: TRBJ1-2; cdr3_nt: TGTGCCAGCAGCTTTAGTATTAAGGGGGACGGCTACACCTTC; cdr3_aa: CASSFSIKGDGYTF
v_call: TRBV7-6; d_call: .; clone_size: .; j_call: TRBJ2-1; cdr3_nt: TGTGCCAGCAGCCTCAGAGGGTGGGCTGAGCAGTTCTTC; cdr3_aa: CASSLRGWAEQFF
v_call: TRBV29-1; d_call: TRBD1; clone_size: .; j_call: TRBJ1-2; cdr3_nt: TGCAGCGTTGAAACGGGACAGGGGGCCAACTATGGCTACACCTTC; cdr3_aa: CSVETGQGANYGYTF
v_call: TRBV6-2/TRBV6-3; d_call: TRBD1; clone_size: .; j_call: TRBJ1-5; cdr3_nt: TGTGCCAGCAGCCTGGGACAGGAGCTCAATCAGCCCCAGCATTTT; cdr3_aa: CASSLGQELNQPQHF
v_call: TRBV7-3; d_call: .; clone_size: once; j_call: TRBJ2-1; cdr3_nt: TGTGCCAGCAGCCCATCTGGTAGCTACTATGAGCAGTTCTTC; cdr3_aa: CASSPSGSYYEQFF
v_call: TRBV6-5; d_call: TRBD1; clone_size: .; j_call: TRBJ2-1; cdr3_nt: TGTGCCAGCAGAGGGACAGGGGGCCCACGGTTCTTC; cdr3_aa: CASRGTGGPRFF